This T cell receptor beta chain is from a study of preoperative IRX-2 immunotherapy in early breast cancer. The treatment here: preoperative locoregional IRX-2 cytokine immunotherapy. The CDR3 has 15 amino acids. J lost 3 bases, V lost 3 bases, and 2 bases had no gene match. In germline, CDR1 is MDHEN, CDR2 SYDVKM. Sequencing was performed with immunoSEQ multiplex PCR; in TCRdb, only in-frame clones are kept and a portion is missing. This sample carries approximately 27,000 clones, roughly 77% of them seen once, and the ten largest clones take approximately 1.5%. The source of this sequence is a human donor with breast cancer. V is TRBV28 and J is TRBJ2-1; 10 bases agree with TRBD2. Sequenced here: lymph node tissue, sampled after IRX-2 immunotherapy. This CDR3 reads CASSLRTSGYNEQFF. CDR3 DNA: TGTGCCAGCAGTTTGAGGACTAGCGGCTACAATGAGCAGTTCTTC.